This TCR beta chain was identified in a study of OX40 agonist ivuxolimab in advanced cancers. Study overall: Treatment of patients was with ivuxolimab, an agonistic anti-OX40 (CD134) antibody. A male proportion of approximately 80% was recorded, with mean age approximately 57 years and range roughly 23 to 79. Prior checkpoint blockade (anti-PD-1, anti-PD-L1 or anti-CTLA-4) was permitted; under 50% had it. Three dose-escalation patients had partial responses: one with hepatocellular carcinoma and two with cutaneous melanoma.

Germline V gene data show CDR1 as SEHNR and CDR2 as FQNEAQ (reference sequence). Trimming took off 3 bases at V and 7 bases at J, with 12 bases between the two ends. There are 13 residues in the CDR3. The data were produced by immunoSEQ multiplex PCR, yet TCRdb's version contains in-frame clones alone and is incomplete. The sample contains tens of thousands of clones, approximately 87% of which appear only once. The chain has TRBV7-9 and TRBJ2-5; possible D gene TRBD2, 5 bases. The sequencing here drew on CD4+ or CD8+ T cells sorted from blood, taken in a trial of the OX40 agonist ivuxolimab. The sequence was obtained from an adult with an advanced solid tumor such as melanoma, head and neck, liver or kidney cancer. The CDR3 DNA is TGTGCCAGCAGCTTTGGGAGTTCGGGGACCCAGTACTTC. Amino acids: CASSFGSSGTQYF. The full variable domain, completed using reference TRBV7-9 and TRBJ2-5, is DTGVSQNPRHKITKRGQNVTFRCDPISEHNRLYWYRQTLGQGPEFLTYFQNEAQLEKSRLLSDRFSAERPKGSFSTLEIQRTEQGDSAMYLCASSFGSSGTQYFGPGTRLLVL.